This TCR beta chain derives from a study of blood T cell repertoires in COVID-19. Study as a whole: T cells, B-cell-depleted T cells, or PBMCs provided the cDNA or gDNA that served as material.

Germline loops: CDR1 MDHEN, CDR2 SYDVKM. The CDR3 has 17 residues. V lost 6 bases, J lost 4 bases, and 24 bases lay in between. As handled by the study authors: Amplifying reference gene primers gave estimates of nucleated cell counts. Measured with immunoSEQ multiplex PCR; TCRdb has only the in-frame clones, and not every one. V and J calls and clone size are as listed in that table; D and trimming were resolved from the DNA. The data contain approximately 190,000 clones, roughly 90% of them singletons. The chain recombines TRBV28 with TRBJ1-2; D might be TRBD1 (6 bases). This sequence originates from a middle-aged woman who had recovered from COVID-19. The specimen was peripheral blood. CDR3 coding DNA: TGTGCCAGCAGCTCGAGCGGAGACCAACAGGGACCCTATGGCTACACCTTC. Translation gives CASSSSGDQQGPYGYTF.